This TCR beta chain is from a study of CD8 T cells in Susac syndrome. TCR beta from blood CD8+ and CD4+ T cells was sequenced. Purification of the CD8+ and CD4+ T cells relied on negative isolation, and TEMRA cells underwent FACS enrichment. Trimming removed 4 bases from V and 6 bases from J, with 9 bases in between. The CDR3 sequence is 12 residues long. Germline V gene sequence: CDR1 SGDLS, CDR2 YYNGEE. Random hexamers primed reverse transcription of about 0.45 to 1 ug RNA. Across 54 Vbeta and 13 Jbeta, immunoSEQ multiplex PCR amplified TCR beta CDR3. TCRdb itself ran the immunoSEQ multiplex PCR reads through MiXCR, one entry per CDR3 protein. Seen here are a few hundred thousand distinct CDR3 sequences, 75% to 90% observed once, and the top ten hold approximately 0.18%.

Sequencing was done on a sample of CD8+ T cells from PBMCs. The source of this sequence is a human donor with multiple sclerosis. V is TRBV9 and J is TRBJ2-3; D unclear. The CDR3 region has the DNA TGTGCCAGCAGCCCGTTACCTGATACGCAGTATTTT. It translates to CASSPLPDTQYF.